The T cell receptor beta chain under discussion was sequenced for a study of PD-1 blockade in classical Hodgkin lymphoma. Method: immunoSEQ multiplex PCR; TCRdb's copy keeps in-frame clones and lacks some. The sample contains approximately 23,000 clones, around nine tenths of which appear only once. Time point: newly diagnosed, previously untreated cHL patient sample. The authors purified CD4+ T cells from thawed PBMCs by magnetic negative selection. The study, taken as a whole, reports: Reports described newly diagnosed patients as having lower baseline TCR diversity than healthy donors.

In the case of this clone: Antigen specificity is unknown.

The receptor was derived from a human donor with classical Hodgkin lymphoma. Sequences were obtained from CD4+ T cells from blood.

The CDR3 is CASSPGQGVMYQETQYF. The CDR3 DNA reads as TGTGCCAGCAGCCCAGGACAGGGGGTGATGTACCAAGAGACCCAGTACTTC. The chain links TRBV7-9 to TRBJ2-5, with TRBD1 matching over 10 bases. Losses at the gene ends were 5 bases for V and 0 bases for J; bases not matched to a gene: 9. Germline CDR1 and CDR2: SEHNR and FQNEAQ (reference sequence). This CDR3 is 17 amino acids long. Full variable domain (missing parts from reference TRBV7-9 and TRBJ2-5): DTGVSQNPRHKITKRGQNVTFRCDPISEHNRLYWYRQTLGQGPEFLTYFQNEAQLEKSRLLSDRFSAERPKGSFSTLEIQRTEQGDSAMYLCASSPGQGVMYQETQYFGPGTRLLVL.